This T cell receptor (beta chain) was identified during a study of blood T cell repertoires in COVID-19. Across the study: Acute-phase and convalescent COVID-19 samples originated in the United States, Italy and Spain. Sources were T cells, B-cell-depleted T cells, or PBMCs; the material itself was cDNA or gDNA.

Trimming took 3 bases from V and 11 from J, leaving 9 bases between them. There are 12 residues in the CDR3. Germline-derived CDR1 and CDR2 are SGHDT and YYEEEE. In the authors' workflow: Reference gene primer amplification gave estimated nucleated cell counts. This table comes from immunoSEQ multiplex PCR, and its TCRdb copy is limited to in-frame clones, with some not included. Clone size and the V and J calls come from that table; the DNA yielded D and trimming. Of about 100,000 clones in the sample, roughly 84% were seen once. The genes are TRBV5-6 and TRBJ1-6, with D possibly matching TRBD1 (5 bases). The sequenced sample was peripheral blood. This receptor was obtained from a man under 40 in a cohort sampled during active COVID-19. The CDR3 DNA sequence: TGTGCCAGCAGCTGGCAGGGAACACCCCTCCACTTT. This codes for CASSWQGTPLHF.